The 12 T cell receptor beta chains below all came from one sample that was sequenced in a study of T cells in Graves' hyperthyroidism and ophthalmopathy. Template material for amplifying TCR beta CDR3 regions consisted of RNA transcripts. TCR CDR3 regions were first amplified by RT-PCR with HTBI primers. TCRdb reanalysed the multiplex PCR reads using MiXCR and keeps one entry per CDR3 protein. Of a few hundred thousand distinct CDR3 sequences in the sample, around 45% are singletons; the top ten hold 7.5% to 8.5%. Sequencing was performed on peripheral blood or thyroid tissue (not recorded which). Receptor source: a young woman with Graves' hyperthyroidism.

This clonotype was found many times. J is TRBJ1-1 and V is TRBV5-8, with 11 bases that match TRBD1. This CDR3 is 13 amino acids long. Germline assignment: CDR1 SGHTS and CDR2 YDEGEE. Germline trimming cut 3 bases from V and 11 bases from J; bases unmatched to any gene: 6. The CDR3 loop is CASSWDRGIPAFF. The CDR3 DNA reads TGTGCCAGCAGCTGGGACAGGGGGATACCGGCTTTCTTT.

The chain is built from TRBV14 and TRBJ2-3, with 7 bases aligning to TRBD2. The length of the CDR3 is 16 residues. The germline CDR1 and CDR2 sequences are SGHDN and FVKESK. J was trimmed by 1 base and V by 4 bases; bases with no gene match: 8. CDR3 loop: CASSPGLVGGTDTQYF. The CDR3 nucleotides are TGTGCCAGCAGCCCTGGACTAGTTGGCGGCACAGATACGCAGTATTTT. The whole variable domain, filled in from reference TRBV14 and TRBJ2-3, reads EAGVTQFPSHSVIEKGQTVTLRCDPISGHDNLYWYRRVMGKEIKFLLHFVKESKQDESGMPNNRFLAERTGGTYSTLKVQPAELEDSGVYFCASSPGLVGGTDTQYFGPGTRLTVL.

This clonotype was counted between two and nine times. One base away lies a much larger clone, so this may be a sequencing read error. The chain combines TRBV7-9 with TRBJ1-2, with D perhaps matching TRBD1 (5 bases). This CDR3 is built from 15 residues. Germline CDR1 reads SEHNR; CDR2 reads FQNEAQ (reference sequence). Trimming left V 8 bases short and J 0 bases short, with 16 bases between. The CDR3 nucleotides read TGTGCCAGCTCCTTACCGGGCAGGGCTAACTATGGCTACACCTTC. Protein: CASSLPGRANYGYTF.

This clonotype was detected many times. The J gene is TRBJ1-2, the V gene TRBV20-1; D is ambiguous. The CDR3 loop spans 13 amino acids. Germline V gene data show CDR1 as DFQATT and CDR2 as SNEGSKA (reference sequence). V was cut by 0 bases and J by 2 bases, with 7 bases left in between. The CDR3 region has the DNA TGCAGTGCTAGAGATGGCGACAACTATGGCTACACCTTC. Its protein is CSARDGDNYGYTF.

Many counts were recorded for this clonotype. This sequence joins TRBV7-2 and TRBJ2-2, with unresolved D. Germline-derived CDR1 and CDR2 are SGHTA and FQGNSA. V lost 5 bases to trimming and J lost 6 bases, with 22 bases between them. This CDR3 is built from 17 residues. The CDR3 spells CASSPRGRAYSPGELFF. For the CDR3, the DNA is TGTGCCAGCAGCCCTCGAGGTCGGGCATATTCGCCCGGGGAGCTGTTTTTT.

The chain couples TRBV5-5 to TRBJ1-2; D unresolved. V was clipped by 0 bases and J by 7 bases, with 13 bases between them. CDR1 and CDR2 from the germline V gene are SGHKS and YYEKEE (reference sequence). The CDR3 is 14 amino acids. The DNA for the CDR3 is TGTGCCAGCAGCTTGGTACTAGCGGGAAGTGGCTACACCTTC. It specifies CASSLVLAGSGYTF.

This clonotype came up many times. The chain carries TRBV24-1 and TRBJ2-2; TRBD2 matches 11 bases. J was trimmed by 6 bases and V by 7 bases; bases with no gene match: 9. The CDR3 runs to 16 residues. Germline V gives CDR1 KGHDR, CDR2 SFDVKD. The CDR3 sequence: CATRAPTSGSAGELFF. CDR3 coding DNA: TGTGCCACCAGGGCCCCAACTAGCGGGAGCGCCGGGGAGCTGTTTTTT.

As for this clonotype: The junction differs from germline at one of its ends, possibly a read error. V gene TRBV7-3 combines with J gene TRBJ1-3; a possible D gene is TRBD1 (5 bases). The CDR3 consists of 17 residues. Germline loops: CDR1 SGHTA, CDR2 FQGTGA. In DNA, the CDR3 is TGTGCCAGCAGCTTAAACGGGGCTCTTCGCTATGGCTACACCTTATATTTT. It is translated as CASSLNGALRYGYTLYF.

This clonotype appeared many times. V and J are TRBV12-3 or TRBV12-4 and TRBJ1-6; D is unresolved. Deletions cut 8 bases from V and 3 bases from J, with 11 bases between. The CDR3 loop spans 14 amino acids. The CDR3 here is CASFNGRYNSPLHF. DNA for the CDR3: TGTGCCAGCTTCAACGGGCGCTATAATTCACCCCTCCACTTT.

This clonotype was picked up many times. The chain combines TRBV7-9 with TRBJ2-7; possible D gene TRBD1, 5 bases. The CDR3 is 15 amino acids. Trimming took 3 bases from V and 3 from J, leaving 15 bases between them. Germline values: CDR1 SEHNR, CDR2 FQNEAQ (reference sequence). In DNA, the CDR3 is TGTGCCAGCAGCTTCAGTAGTCAGGGTAACTACGAGCAGTACTTC. This encodes CASSFSSQGNYEQYF.

The rearrangement uses TRBV7-3 and TRBJ2-7; 12 bases align to TRBD2. Germline CDR1 is SGHTA and CDR2 is FQGTGA. The trim removed 4 bases at V and 9 bases at J, leaving 4 bases unmatched. The CDR3 has 13 amino acids. This chain's CDR3 is CASSSSTSGGQYF. The CDR3 DNA reads TGTGCCAGCAGCTCCTCGACTAGCGGGGGGCAGTACTTC.

The chain uses TRBV29-1 and TRBJ2-7; TRBD1 matches 8 bases. The CDR3 consists of 13 residues. After removal of 4 bases from V and 7 bases from J, the junction contained 9 bases not matched to a gene. Germline V gives CDR1 SQVTM, CDR2 ANQGSEA. The CDR3 DNA sequence: TGCAGCGTTGCAGACAGGGGCACCGGGGAGCAGTACTTC. As protein: CSVADRGTGEQYF.